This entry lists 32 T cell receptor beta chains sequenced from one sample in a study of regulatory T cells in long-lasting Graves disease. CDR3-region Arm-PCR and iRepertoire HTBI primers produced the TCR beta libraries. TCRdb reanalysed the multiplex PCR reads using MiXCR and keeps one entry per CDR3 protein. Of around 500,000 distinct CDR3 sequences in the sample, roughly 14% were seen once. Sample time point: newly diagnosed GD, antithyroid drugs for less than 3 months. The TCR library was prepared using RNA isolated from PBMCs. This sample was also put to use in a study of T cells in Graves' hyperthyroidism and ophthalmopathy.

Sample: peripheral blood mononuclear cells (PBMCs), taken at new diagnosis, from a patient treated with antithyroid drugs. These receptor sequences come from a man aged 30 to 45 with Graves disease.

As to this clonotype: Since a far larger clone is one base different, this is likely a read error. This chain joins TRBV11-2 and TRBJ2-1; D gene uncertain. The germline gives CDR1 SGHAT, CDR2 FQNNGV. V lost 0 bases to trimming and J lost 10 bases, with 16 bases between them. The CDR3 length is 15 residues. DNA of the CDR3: TGTGCCAGCAGCTTAGATTATTCGCTTTCCTACGAGCAGTTCTTC. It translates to CASSLDYSLSYEQFF.

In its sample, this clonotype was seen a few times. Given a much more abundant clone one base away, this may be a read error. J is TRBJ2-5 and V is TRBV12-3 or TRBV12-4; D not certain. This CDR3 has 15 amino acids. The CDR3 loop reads CASSREKGSQETQHF. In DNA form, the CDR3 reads TGTGCCAGCAGCCGTGAGAAGGGTTCTCAAGAGACCCAGCACTTC.

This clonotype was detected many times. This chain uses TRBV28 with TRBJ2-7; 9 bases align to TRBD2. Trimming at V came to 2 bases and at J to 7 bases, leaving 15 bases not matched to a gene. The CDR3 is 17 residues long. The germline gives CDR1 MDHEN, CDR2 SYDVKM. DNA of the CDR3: TGTGCCAGCAGTTTAACGAGTAGCGGGAGTTCCCTCTGGGAGCAGTACTTC. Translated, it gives CASSLTSSGSSLWEQYF.

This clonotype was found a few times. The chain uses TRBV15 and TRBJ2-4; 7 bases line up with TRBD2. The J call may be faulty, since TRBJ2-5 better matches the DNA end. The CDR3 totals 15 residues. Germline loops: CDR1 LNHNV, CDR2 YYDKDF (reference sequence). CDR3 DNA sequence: TGTGCCACCAGCAGCCGACTAGCCGAACGTGAGACCCAGTACTTC. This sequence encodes CATSSRLAERETQYF.

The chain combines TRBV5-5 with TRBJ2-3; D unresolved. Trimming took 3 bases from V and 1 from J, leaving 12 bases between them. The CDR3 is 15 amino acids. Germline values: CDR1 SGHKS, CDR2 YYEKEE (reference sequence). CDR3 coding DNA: TGTGCCAGCAGCTGGGAAATTTTCGGCACAGATACGCAGTATTTT. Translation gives CASSWEIFGTDTQYF.

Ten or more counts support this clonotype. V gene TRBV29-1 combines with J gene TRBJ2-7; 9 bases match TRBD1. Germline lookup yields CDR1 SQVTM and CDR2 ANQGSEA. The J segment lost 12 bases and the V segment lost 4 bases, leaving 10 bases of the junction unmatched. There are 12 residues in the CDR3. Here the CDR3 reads CSVGQGQGGLYF. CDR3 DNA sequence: TGCAGCGTTGGACAGGGACAGGGTGGGTTGTACTTC.

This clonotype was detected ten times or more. CDR3 nucleotides: TGTGCCAGCAGCTTATCTAGCGGCAGTAATATTCAATCCTACAATGAGCAGTTCTTC. It yields the protein CASSLSSGSNIQSYNEQFF. The V call is TRBV11-3, the J call TRBJ2-1, with 7 bases fitting TRBD2. The CDR3 is 19 residues long. The V gene's germline CDR1 is SGHNT and CDR2 YENEEA. The trim removed 2 bases at V and 1 base at J, leaving 14 bases unmatched.

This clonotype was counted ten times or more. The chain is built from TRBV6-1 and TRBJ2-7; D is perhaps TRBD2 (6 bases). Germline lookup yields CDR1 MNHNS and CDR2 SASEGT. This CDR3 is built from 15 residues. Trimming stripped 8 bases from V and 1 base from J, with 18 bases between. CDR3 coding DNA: TGTGCCAGCGCGGGAATTATTTCGGGATCCTACGAGCAGTACTTC. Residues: CASAGIISGSYEQYF.

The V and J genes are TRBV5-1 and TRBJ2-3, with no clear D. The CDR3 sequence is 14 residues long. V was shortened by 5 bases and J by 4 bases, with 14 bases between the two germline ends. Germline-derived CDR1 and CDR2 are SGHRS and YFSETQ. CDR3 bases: TGCGCCAGCAGACGACGGGCCCACTCAGATACGCAGTATTTT. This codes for CASRRRAHSDTQYF.

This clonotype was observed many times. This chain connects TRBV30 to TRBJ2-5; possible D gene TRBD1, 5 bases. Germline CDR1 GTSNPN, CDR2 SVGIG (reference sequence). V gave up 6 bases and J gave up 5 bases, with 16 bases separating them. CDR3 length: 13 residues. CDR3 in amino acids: CACQGRAWETQYF. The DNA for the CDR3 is TGTGCCTGTCAGGGTCGCGCTTGGGAGACCCAGTACTTC.

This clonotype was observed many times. The CDR3 sequence is CSALPLAGTYNEQFF. The CDR3 DNA follows: TGCAGTGCCCTACCCCTAGCGGGGACCTACAATGAGCAGTTCTTC. This chain joins TRBV20-1 and TRBJ2-1; 9 positions agree with TRBD2. Germline V CDR1 and CDR2: DFQATT, SNEGSKA (reference sequence). Trimming cost V 6 bases and J 2 bases; bases outside gene matches: 8. This CDR3 is 15 amino acids long.

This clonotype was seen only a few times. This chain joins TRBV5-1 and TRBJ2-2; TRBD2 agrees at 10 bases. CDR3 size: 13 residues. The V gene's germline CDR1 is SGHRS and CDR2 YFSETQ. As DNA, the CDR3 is TGCGCGATAGCGGGAGGTAATCCCGGGGAGCTGTTTTTT. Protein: CAIAGGNPGELFF.

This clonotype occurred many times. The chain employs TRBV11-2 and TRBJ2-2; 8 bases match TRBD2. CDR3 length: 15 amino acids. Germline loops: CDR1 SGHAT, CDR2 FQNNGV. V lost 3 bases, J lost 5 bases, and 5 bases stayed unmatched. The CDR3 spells CASSFTSGQTGELFF. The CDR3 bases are TGTGCCAGCAGCTTCACTAGCGGCCAGACCGGGGAGCTGTTTTTT.

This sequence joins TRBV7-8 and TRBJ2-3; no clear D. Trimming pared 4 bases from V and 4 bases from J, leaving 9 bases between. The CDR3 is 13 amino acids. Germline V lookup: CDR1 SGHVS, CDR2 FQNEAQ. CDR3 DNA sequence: TGTGCCAGCAGCTCCCCCAGTGCAGATACGCAGTATTTT. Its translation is CASSSPSADTQYF.

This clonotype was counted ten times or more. The CDR3 sequence is CAAHGGIGTEAFF. CDR3 in DNA: TGTGCCGCCCATGGGGGCATCGGCACTGAAGCTTTCTTT. This chain uses TRBV2 with TRBJ1-1; D is possibly TRBD1 (6 bases). Germline V gives CDR1 SNHLY, CDR2 FYNNEI. The CDR3 is 13 residues long. V lost 11 bases and J lost 4, with 17 bases in between.

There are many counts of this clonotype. In nucleotides, the CDR3 is TGTGCCACCAGCCCCCGGGACTACAATGAGCAGTTCTTC. Protein sequence: CATSPRDYNEQFF. The chain couples TRBV15 to TRBJ2-1; D is possibly TRBD2 (5 bases). The V gene's germline CDR1 is LNHNV and CDR2 YYDKDF (reference sequence). Trimming pared 5 bases from V and 3 bases from J, leaving 8 bases between. The CDR3 consists of 13 residues.

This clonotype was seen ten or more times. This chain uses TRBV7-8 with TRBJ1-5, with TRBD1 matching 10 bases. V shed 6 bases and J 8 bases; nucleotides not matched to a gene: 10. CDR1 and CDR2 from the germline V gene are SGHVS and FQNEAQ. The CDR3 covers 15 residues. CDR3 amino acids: CASSYRDRGVEPQHF. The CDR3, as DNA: TGTGCCAGCAGTTATCGGGACAGGGGAGTGGAGCCCCAGCATTTT.

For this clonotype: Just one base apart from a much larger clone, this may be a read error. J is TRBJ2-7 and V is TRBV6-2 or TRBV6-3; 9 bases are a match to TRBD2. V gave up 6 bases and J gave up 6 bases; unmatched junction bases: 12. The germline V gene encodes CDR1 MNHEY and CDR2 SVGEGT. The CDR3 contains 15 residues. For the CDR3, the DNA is TGTGCCAGCAGCTTTGGACTAGCGAGAGTCTTCGAGCAGTACTTC. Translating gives CASSFGLARVFEQYF.

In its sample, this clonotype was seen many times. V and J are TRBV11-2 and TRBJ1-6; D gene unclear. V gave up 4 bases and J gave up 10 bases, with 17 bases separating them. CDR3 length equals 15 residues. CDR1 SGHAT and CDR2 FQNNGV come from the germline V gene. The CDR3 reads CASSSPLGRRSPLHF. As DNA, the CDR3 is TGTGCCAGCAGCTCCCCATTAGGCAGAAGGTCACCCCTCCACTTT.

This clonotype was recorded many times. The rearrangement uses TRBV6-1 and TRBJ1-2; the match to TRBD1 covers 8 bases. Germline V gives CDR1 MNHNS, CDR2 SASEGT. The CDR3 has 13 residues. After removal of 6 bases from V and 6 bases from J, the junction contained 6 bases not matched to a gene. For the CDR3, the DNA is TGTGCCAGCAGGTCGGGACAGGCTCATGGCTACACCTTC. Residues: CASRSGQAHGYTF.

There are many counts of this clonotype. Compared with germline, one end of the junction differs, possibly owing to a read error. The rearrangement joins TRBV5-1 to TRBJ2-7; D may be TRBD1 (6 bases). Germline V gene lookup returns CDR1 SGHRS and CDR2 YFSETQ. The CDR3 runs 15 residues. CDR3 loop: CASSPGTLSSYEQYF. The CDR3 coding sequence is TGTGCCAGCAGCCCCGGGACACTTAGCTCCTACGAGCAGTACTTC.

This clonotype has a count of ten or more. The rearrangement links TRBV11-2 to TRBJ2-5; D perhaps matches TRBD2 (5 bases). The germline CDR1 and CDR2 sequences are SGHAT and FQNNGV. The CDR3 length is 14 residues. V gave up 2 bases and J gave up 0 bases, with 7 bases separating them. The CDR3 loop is CASSLTGNQETQYF. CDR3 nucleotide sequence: TGTGCCAGCAGCTTAACCGGGAACCAAGAGACCCAGTACTTC.

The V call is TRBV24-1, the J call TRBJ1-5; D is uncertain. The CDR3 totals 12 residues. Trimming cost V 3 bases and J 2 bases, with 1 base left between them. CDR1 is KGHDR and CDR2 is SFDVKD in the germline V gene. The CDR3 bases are TGTGCCACCAGTGATGGCAATCAGCCCCAGCATTTT. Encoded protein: CATSDGNQPQHF.

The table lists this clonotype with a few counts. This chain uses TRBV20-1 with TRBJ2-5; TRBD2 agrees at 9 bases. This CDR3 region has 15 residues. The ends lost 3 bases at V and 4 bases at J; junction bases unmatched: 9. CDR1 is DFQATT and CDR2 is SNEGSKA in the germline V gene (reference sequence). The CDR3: CSASTARGGGETQYF. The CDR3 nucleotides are TGCAGTGCTAGCACTGCCCGCGGGGGGGGAGAGACCCAGTACTTC.

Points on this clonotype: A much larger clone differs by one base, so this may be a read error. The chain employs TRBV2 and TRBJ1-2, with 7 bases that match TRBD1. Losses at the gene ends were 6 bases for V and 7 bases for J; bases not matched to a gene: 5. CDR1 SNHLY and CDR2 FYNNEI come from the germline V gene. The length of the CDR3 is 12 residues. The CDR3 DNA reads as TGTGCCAGCAGCCGGGACAGCGCTGGCTACACCTTC. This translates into CASSRDSAGYTF.

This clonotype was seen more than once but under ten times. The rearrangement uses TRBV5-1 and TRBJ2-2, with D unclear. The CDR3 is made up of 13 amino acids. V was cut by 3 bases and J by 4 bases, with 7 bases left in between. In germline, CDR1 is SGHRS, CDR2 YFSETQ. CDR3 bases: TGCGCCAGCAGCTCCCCGCCCACCGGGGAGCTGTTTTTT. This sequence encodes CASSSPPTGELFF.

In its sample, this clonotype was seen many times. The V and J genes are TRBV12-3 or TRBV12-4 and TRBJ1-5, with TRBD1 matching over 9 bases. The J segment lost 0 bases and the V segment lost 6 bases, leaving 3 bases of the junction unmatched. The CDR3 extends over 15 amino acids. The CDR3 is CASRGQGHSNQPQHF. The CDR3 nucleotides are TGTGCCAGCAGGGGACAGGGACATAGCAATCAGCCCCAGCATTTT.

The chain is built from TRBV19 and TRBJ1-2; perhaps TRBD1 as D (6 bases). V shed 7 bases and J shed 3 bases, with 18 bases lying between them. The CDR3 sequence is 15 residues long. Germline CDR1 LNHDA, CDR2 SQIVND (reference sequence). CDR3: CASTRVAGDHYGYTF. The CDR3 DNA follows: TGTGCCAGTACTCGGGTAGCAGGGGACCACTATGGCTACACCTTC.

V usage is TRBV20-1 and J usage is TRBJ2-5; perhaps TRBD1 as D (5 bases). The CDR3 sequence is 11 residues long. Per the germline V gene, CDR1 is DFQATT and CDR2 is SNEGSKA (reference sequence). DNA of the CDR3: TGCACCATAGACAGCCAAGAGACCCAGTACTTC. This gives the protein CTIDSQETQYF.

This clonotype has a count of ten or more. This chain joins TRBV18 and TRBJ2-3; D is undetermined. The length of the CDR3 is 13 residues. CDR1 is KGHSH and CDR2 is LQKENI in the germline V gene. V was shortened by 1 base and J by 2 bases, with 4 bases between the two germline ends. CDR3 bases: TGTGCCAGCTCACCACGGGACACAGATACGCAGTATTTT. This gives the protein CASSPRDTDTQYF.

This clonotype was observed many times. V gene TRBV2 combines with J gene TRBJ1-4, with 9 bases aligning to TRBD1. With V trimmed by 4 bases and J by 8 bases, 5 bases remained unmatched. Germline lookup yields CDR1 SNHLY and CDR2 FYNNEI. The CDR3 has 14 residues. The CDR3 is CASSGGTGYEKLFF. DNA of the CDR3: TGTGCCAGCAGTGGTGGGACAGGGTACGAAAAACTGTTTTTT. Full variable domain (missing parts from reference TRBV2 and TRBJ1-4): EPEVTQTPSHQVTQMGQEVILRCVPISNHLYFYWYRQILGQKVEFLVSFYNNEISEKSEIFDDQFSVERPDGSNFTLKIRSTKLEDSAMYFCASSGGTGYEKLFFGSGTQLSVL.

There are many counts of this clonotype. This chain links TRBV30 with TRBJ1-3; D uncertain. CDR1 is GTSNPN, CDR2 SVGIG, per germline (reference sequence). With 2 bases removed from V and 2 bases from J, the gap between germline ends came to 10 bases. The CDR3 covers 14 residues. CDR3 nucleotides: TGTGCCTGGAGTTTCCCTGGGGCTGGAAACACCATATATTTT. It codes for CAWSFPGAGNTIYF.